Below are 30 T cell receptor beta chains sequenced from a single sample in a study of cytomegalovirus exposure and HLA in healthy donors. Amplification used 60 Vbeta primers and 13 Jbeta primers. Clones were read by immunoSEQ multiplex PCR, and TCRdb kept only the in-frame ones, dropping some. The sample contains some 150,000 clones, around 79% of which appear only once. Sequencing input: PBMCs. Receptors originate from a man younger than 35 in good health and CMV-seronegative.

The J gene is TRBJ1-1, the V gene TRBV6-1; D remains unclear. Trimming pared 11 bases from V and 3 bases from J, leaving 10 bases between. Germline-derived CDR1 and CDR2 are MNHNS and SASEGT. This CDR3 region has 11 residues. The CDR3 nucleotides read TGTGCCGTTTATCGGGACACTGAAGCTTTCTTT. This encodes CAVYRDTEAFF.

The CDR3 protein is CASGRARVTEAFF. CDR3 DNA sequence: TGTGCCAGCGGGCGGGCGAGGGTCACTGAAGCTTTCTTT. The chain uses TRBV6-5 and TRBJ1-1, with D hard to call. Germline loops: CDR1 MNHEY, CDR2 SVGAGI. This CDR3 is 13 amino acids long. V was trimmed by 8 bases and J by 4 bases, leaving 14 bases between them.

This clone was recorded only once. This chain's CDR3 is CASSQEPDRETQYF. The CDR3 DNA is TGCGCCAGCAGCCAGGAACCTGACCGGGAGACCCAGTACTTC. The chain links TRBV5-1 to TRBJ2-5; no clear D gene. Germline loops: CDR1 SGHRS, CDR2 YFSETQ. Trimming shortened V by 4 bases and J by 5 bases, and 15 bases separated the two germline ends. The CDR3 length is 14 residues.

The chain employs TRBV20-1 and TRBJ2-3; unclear D gene. CDR1 and CDR2 from the germline V gene are DFQATT and SNEGSKA (reference sequence). The CDR3 runs to 11 residues. The CDR3 DNA is TGCAGCCCCGCGAGAGGAGATACGCAGTATTTT. The encoded protein is CSPARGDTQYF.

Only one count was recorded for this clone. This sequence joins TRBV29-1 and TRBJ1-2, with TRBD1 matching 9 bases. The V segment lost 7 bases and the J segment 2 bases; nucleotides outside the gene matches: 5. CDR3 length: 13 amino acids. CDR1 SQVTM and CDR2 ANQGSEA come from the germline V gene. Written as DNA, the CDR3 is TGCAGCGCCCTTGACAGGGGGAACTATGGCTACACCTTC. Protein sequence: CSALDRGNYGYTF.

The sample holds a few counts of this clone. The chain is built from TRBV5-1 and TRBJ1-1, with 11 bases lining up with TRBD1. V dropped 3 bases and J dropped 4; count of bases not matched to a gene: 2. CDR1 is SGHRS, CDR2 YFSETQ, per germline. The CDR3 loop spans 14 amino acids. The CDR3 region has the DNA TGCGCCAGCAGCTGGACAGGGGGCAGCACTGAAGCTTTCTTT. Protein sequence: CASSWTGGSTEAFF.

Here the CDR3 DNA reads TGTGCCAGCAGTGAGAATACTAGCGGGACCTTAGTAAAGTTCTTC. It yields the protein CASSENTSGTLVKFF. The genes are TRBV2 and TRBJ2-1; 10 nucleotides match TRBD2. The ends lost 3 bases at V and 14 bases at J; junction bases unmatched: 13. The V gene's germline CDR1 is SNHLY and CDR2 FYNNEI. There are 15 residues in the CDR3.

The V gene is TRBV4-1, the J gene TRBJ1-1; D perhaps matches TRBD1 (5 bases). V lost 1 base and J 0 bases, leaving 12 bases between the germline ends. CDR3 size: 16 residues. Per germline, CDR1 MGHRA and CDR2 YSYEKL. CDR3 in DNA: TGCGCCAGCAGCCAAGTGAGTCAGGGATTGAACACTGAAGCTTTCTTT. It translates to CASSQVSQGLNTEAFF.

This clone was seen once. The J gene is TRBJ1-5, the V gene TRBV7-8; 10 positions match TRBD1. Germline V CDR1 and CDR2: SGHVS, FQNEAQ. The CDR3 covers 18 residues. The V segment lost 0 bases and the J segment 2 bases; nucleotides outside the gene matches: 7. The CDR3 region has the DNA TGTGCCAGCAGCTTAGCGCGGGGACAGGGGTTCGGCAATCAGCCCCAGCATTTT. The encoded protein is CASSLARGQGFGNQPQHF.

This clone has only one observation. The chain joins TRBV5-1 to TRBJ2-1; 7 bases agree with TRBD1. This CDR3 spans 15 amino acids. V was clipped by 4 bases and J by 9 bases; unmatched bases: 13. Germline V gene data show CDR1 as SGHRS and CDR2 as YFSETQ. In DNA, the CDR3 is TGCGCCAGCAGCCCCCTAAGCACAGGGGTGAGTGAGCAGTTCTTC. Encoded protein: CASSPLSTGVSEQFF.

V usage is TRBV28 and J usage is TRBJ2-5; tentative D call: TRBD1 (6 bases). Germline-derived CDR1 and CDR2 are MDHEN and SYDVKM. The V gene lost 4 bases and the J gene lost 3 bases, with 6 bases spanning the gap. The CDR3 length is 12 residues. CDR3 nucleotides: TGTGCCAGCAGTTACAGGGAAGAGACCCAGTACTTC. It specifies CASSYREETQYF.

The rearrangement links TRBV7-9 to TRBJ2-7, with TRBD1 matching over 7 bases. The CDR3 covers 13 residues. With 6 bases clipped from V and 1 base from J, the junction kept 3 bases outside the gene matches. CDR1 SEHNR and CDR2 FQNEAQ come from the germline V gene (reference sequence). CDR3 bases: TGTGCCAGCAGAACAGGGGAGTCCTACGAGCAGTACTTC. Encoded protein: CASRTGESYEQYF.

For this clone: At one of its ends the junction is not consistent with the germline gene, which may arise from a read error. In the same sample, other DNA sequences code for this CDR3. The J gene is TRBJ2-2, the V gene TRBV9; 7 nucleotides align to TRBD1. The CDR3 totals 17 residues. Germline V gives CDR1 SGDLS, CDR2 YYNGEE. The chain's CDR3 is CASSPGGASLAGGELFF. The DNA of the CDR3 is TGTGCCAGCAGCCCAGGGGGAGCGTCACTTGCGGGTGGGGAACTGTTTTTT.

The V and J genes are TRBV2 and TRBJ1-3; TRBD1 might be the D (5 bases). CDR1 is SNHLY, CDR2 FYNNEI, per germline. There are 16 residues in the CDR3. Trimming shortened V by 4 bases and J by 4 bases, and 17 bases separated the two germline ends. DNA of the CDR3: TGTGCCAGCAGTGTTGGGGCGGAGGGTCCAGGAAACACCATATATTTT. Its protein product is CASSVGAEGPGNTIYF.

The chain combines TRBV7-9 with TRBJ1-1; TRBD1 might be the D (6 bases). The CDR3 is 13 residues long. With 5 bases removed from V and 4 bases from J, the gap between germline ends came to 11 bases. Germline assignment: CDR1 SEHNR and CDR2 FQNEAQ (reference sequence). The CDR3 sequence is CASSMSQGTEAFF. The CDR3 DNA sequence: TGTGCCAGCAGCATGTCACAGGGCACTGAAGCTTTCTTT.

The chain combines TRBV5-1 with TRBJ1-1, with a weak D call TRBD1 (6 bases). This CDR3 comprises 17 residues. Germline V CDR1 and CDR2: SGHRS, YFSETQ. V shed 0 bases and J shed 1 base, with 16 bases lying between them. CDR3: CASSLDRETGGNTEAFF. The CDR3 DNA reads TGCGCCAGCAGCTTGGACAGGGAAACGGGCGGGAACACTGAAGCTTTCTTT.

This clone came up a few times. V usage is TRBV4-2 and J usage is TRBJ1-3; TRBD1 matches at 7 bases. The germline gives CDR1 LGHNA, CDR2 YNFKEQ. V shed 0 bases and J 4 bases; nucleotides not matched to a gene: 12. The CDR3 totals 18 residues. The CDR3 loop is CASSQEGGGGGGGNTIYF. The CDR3 DNA follows: TGTGCCAGCAGCCAAGAAGGGGGCGGGGGCGGGGGGGGAAACACCATATATTTT.

CDR3 region: CASNRLAGRSGANVLTF. CDR3 bases: TGTGCCAGCAACAGACTAGCGGGACGCTCTGGGGCCAACGTCCTGACTTTC. The chain is built from TRBV7-2 and TRBJ2-6; the match to TRBD2 covers 11 bases. The CDR3 has 17 residues. Germline assignment: CDR1 SGHTA and CDR2 FQGNSA. V was pared by 7 bases and J by 0 bases, with 5 bases of the junction left unmatched.

The V and J genes are TRBV2 and TRBJ2-7, with D unclear. V dropped 8 bases and J dropped 0 bases, with 5 bases sitting between them. The CDR3 length is 11 residues. Germline V CDR1 and CDR2: SNHLY, FYNNEI. The CDR3 coding sequence is TGTGCCAGCGCGTACTCCTACGAGCAGTACTTC. Residues: CASAYSYEQYF. The complete variable domain, with remaining parts taken from reference TRBV2 and TRBJ2-7, reads EPEVTQTPSHQVTQMGQEVILRCVPISNHLYFYWYRQILGQKVEFLVSFYNNEISEKSEIFDDQFSVERPDGSNFTLKIRSTKLEDSAMYFCASAYSYEQYFGPGTRLTVT.

This chain connects TRBV13 to TRBJ2-2; 7 nucleotides agree with TRBD1. The CDR3 totals 14 residues. Losses at the gene ends were 4 bases for V and 7 bases for J; bases not matched to a gene: 6. Germline V gives CDR1 PRHDT, CDR2 FYEKMQ (reference sequence). The CDR3 region is CASSYDRVDGELFF. The CDR3 region has the DNA TGTGCCAGCAGCTACGACAGGGTTGACGGGGAGCTGTTTTTT.

Points on this clone: A read error may produce the germline difference seen at one junction end. V usage is TRBV29-1 and J usage is TRBJ2-6; possibly TRBD1 for D (5 bases). From germline, CDR1 is SQVTM and CDR2 ANQGSEA. CDR3 size: 13 residues. CDR3 bases: TGCAGCGTGGTAGTCTCTGGGGCCAACGGCCTGACTTTC. Translation gives CSVVVSGANGLTF.

The gene calls are TRBV13 and TRBJ1-1; D perhaps matches TRBD1 (6 bases). The CDR3 is 17 amino acids. Germline CDR1 is PRHDT and CDR2 is FYEKMQ (reference sequence). The V end was cut by 2 bases, the J end by 1 base, with 17 bases between. The chain's CDR3 is CASSLSRGGARNTEAFF. For the CDR3, the DNA is TGTGCCAGCAGCTTATCTCGCGGGGGCGCGAGGAACACTGAAGCTTTCTTT. Full variable domain (remainder filled in from reference TRBV13 and TRBJ1-1): AAGVIQSPRHLIKEKRETATLKCYPIPRHDTVYWYQQGPGQDPQFLISFYEKMQSDKGSIPDRFSAQQFSDYHSELNMSSLELGDSALYFCASSLSRGGARNTEAFFGQGTRLTVV.

This rearrangement joins TRBV27 to TRBJ1-1; TRBD1 matches 8 bases. V dropped 5 bases and J dropped 10; count of bases not matched to a gene: 9. There are 13 residues in the CDR3. Germline V gene sequence: CDR1 MNHEY, CDR2 SMNVEV (reference sequence). DNA for the CDR3: TGTGCCAGCAGTCGACAGGACAGGGTTGCAGCTTTCTTT. It codes for CASSRQDRVAAFF.

The genes are TRBV27 and TRBJ2-1, with D perhaps matching TRBD2 (5 bases). Germline CDR1 and CDR2: MNHEY and SMNVEV (reference sequence). Trimming shortened V by 4 bases and J by 0 bases, and 13 bases separated the two germline ends. The CDR3 is 16 residues long. In nucleotides, the CDR3 is TGTGCCAGCAGTTCGAAGGACTGGAGCTCCTACAATGAGCAGTTCTTC. It yields the protein CASSSKDWSSYNEQFF.

J is TRBJ2-7 and V is TRBV2; TRBD2 agrees at 7 bases. The CDR3 sequence is 14 residues long. The ends lost 4 bases at V and 0 bases at J; junction bases unmatched: 3. CDR1 and CDR2 (germline): SNHLY, FYNNEI. The chain's CDR3 is CASSVGGSSYEQYF. As DNA, the CDR3 is TGTGCCAGCAGTGTCGGCGGGAGCTCCTACGAGCAGTACTTC.

The chain uses TRBV19 and TRBJ1-1, with 7 bases aligning to TRBD1. V lost 3 bases and J lost 12; bases outside the gene matches: 19. The CDR3 extends over 16 amino acids. CDR1 and CDR2 (germline): LNHDA, SQIVND (reference sequence). The DNA of the CDR3 is TGTGCCAGTAGTATGGGGCGGCGAAGACAGGGCCTAAATTCTTTCTTT. It yields the protein CASSMGRRRQGLNSFF.

The rearrangement joins TRBV7-9 to TRBJ1-6; D ambiguous. The ends were cut back, 2 bases at V and 7 bases at J, with 12 bases in the middle. The CDR3 consists of 15 residues. Germline values: CDR1 SEHNR, CDR2 FQNEAQ (reference sequence). The CDR3 loop reads CASSLSPGLNSPLHF. The CDR3 coding sequence is TGTGCCAGCAGCTTAAGTCCAGGTTTAAATTCACCCCTCCACTTT.

The J gene is TRBJ1-2, the V gene TRBV2; 8 bases match TRBD1. Germline V gives CDR1 SNHLY, CDR2 FYNNEI. V gave up 8 bases and J gave up 4 bases; unmatched junction bases: 12. CDR3 length: 15 residues. The CDR3 spells CASSPTTGAGYGYTF. CDR3 nucleotide sequence: TGTGCCAGCTCCCCCACGACAGGGGCGGGCTATGGCTACACCTTC.

This chain links TRBV7-8 with TRBJ1-6, with a possible D match to TRBD1 (6 bases). V lost 1 base and J lost 8, with 12 bases in between. The CDR3 extends over 15 amino acids. The germline V gene has CDR1 SGHVS and CDR2 FQNEAQ. CDR3 bases: TGTGCCAGCAGCTTAGAACGGACAGCCTATTCACCCCTCCACTTT. As protein: CASSLERTAYSPLHF.

V gene TRBV6-1 combines with J gene TRBJ1-1; TRBD1 agrees at 8 bases. The CDR3 is made up of 15 amino acids. V was clipped by 4 bases and J by 3 bases; unmatched bases: 7. CDR1 is MNHNS and CDR2 is SASEGT in the germline V gene. CDR3 nucleotides: TGTGCCAGCAGTGGGATCCAGGGGGCTTACACTGAAGCTTTCTTT. The encoded protein is CASSGIQGAYTEAFF.